This T cell receptor beta chain came from a study of blood T cell repertoires in COVID-19. In the study overall: Italy, Spain and the United States were the sources of the convalescent and acute COVID-19 samples. Nucleic acid was either cDNA or gDNA, and it came from T cells, B-cell-depleted T cells, or PBMCs.

How the authors handled the data: By means of reference gene primer amplification, nucleated cell counts were estimated. TCRdb's copy holds only in-frame clones and misses some; the assay was immunoSEQ multiplex PCR. That table is the source of V, J and clone size, and D and trimming were worked out from the DNA. The repertoire holds fewer than 300,000 clones, with roughly 85% as singletons. V was clipped by 5 bases and J by 4 bases, with 16 bases between them. Germline V CDR1 and CDR2: MRHNA, SNTAGT. This CDR3 region has 15 residues. What was sequenced was peripheral blood. This chain connects TRBV6-4 to TRBJ2-3, with D perhaps TRBD2 (6 bases). The sequence came from a man aged 45-65 years with active or convalescent COVID-19. This chain's CDR3 is CASSPRLGEADTQYF. The CDR3 DNA is TGTGCCAGCAGTCCTCGACTAGGCGAAGCAGATACGCAGTATTTT.